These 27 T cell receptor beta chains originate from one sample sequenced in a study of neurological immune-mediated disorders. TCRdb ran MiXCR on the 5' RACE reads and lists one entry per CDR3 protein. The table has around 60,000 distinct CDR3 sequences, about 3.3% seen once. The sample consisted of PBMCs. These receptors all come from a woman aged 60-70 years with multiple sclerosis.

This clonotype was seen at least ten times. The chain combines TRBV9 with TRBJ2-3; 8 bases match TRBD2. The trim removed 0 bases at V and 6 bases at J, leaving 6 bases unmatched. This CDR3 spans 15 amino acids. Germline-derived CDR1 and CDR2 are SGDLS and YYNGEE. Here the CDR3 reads CASSVVGLESDTQYF. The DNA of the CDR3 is TGTGCCAGCAGCGTAGTGGGACTAGAGTCGGATACGCAGTATTTT.

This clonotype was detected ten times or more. The CDR3 region has the DNA TGTGCCAGCAGCTTTGGCAGGGGCATGGATGAGCAGTTCTTC. It translates to CASSFGRGMDEQFF. This chain joins TRBV7-9 and TRBJ2-1, with D tentatively TRBD1 (6 bases). The germline gives CDR1 SEHNR, CDR2 FQNEAQ (reference sequence). The CDR3 contains 14 residues. Trimming took off 3 bases at V and 8 bases at J, with 14 bases between the two ends.

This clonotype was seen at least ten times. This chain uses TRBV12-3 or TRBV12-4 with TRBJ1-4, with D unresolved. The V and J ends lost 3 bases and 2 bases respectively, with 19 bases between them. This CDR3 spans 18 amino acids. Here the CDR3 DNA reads TGTGCCAGCAGTTTCGAGGGTCTAGGATTGGGGACTAATGAAAAACTGTTTTTT. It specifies CASSFEGLGLGTNEKLFF.

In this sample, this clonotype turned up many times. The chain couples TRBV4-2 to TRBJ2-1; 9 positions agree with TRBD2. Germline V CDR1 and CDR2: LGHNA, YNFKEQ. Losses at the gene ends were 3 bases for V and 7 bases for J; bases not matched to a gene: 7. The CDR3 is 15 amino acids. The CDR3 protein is CASSHGGGAWNEQFF. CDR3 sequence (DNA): TGTGCCAGCAGCCACGGCGGGGGGGCTTGGAATGAGCAGTTCTTC.

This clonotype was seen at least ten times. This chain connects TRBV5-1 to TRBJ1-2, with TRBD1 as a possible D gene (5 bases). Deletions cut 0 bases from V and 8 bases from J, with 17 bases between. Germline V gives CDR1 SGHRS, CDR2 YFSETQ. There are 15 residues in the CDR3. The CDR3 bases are TGCGCCAGCAGCTTGGGTTCAGGGAGAAAGGAAGGCTACACCTTC. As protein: CASSLGSGRKEGYTF.

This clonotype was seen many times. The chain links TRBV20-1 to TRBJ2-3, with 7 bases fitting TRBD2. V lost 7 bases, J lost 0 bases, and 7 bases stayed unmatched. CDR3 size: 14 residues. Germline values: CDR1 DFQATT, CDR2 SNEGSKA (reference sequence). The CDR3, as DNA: TGCAGTGGCTGGGGACTACTGAGCACAGATACGCAGTATTTT. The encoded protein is CSGWGLLSTDTQYF.

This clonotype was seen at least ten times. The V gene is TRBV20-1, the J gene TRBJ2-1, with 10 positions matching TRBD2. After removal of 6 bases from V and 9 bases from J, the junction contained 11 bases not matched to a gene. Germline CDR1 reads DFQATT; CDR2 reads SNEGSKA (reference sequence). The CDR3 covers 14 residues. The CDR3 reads CSAYRLAGEREQFF. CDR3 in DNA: TGCAGTGCGTATCGGCTAGCGGGAGAGCGTGAGCAGTTCTTC.

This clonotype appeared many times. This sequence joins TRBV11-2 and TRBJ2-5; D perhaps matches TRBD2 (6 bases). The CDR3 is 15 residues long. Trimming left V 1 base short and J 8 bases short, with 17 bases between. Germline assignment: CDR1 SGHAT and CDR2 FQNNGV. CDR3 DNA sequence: TGTGCCAGCAGCTTAGTTGGGGCGGGGTCCGCTACCCAGTACTTC. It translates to CASSLVGAGSATQYF.

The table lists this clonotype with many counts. The CDR3 region is CASSLSSPQYEAFF. CDR3 in DNA: TGTGCCAGCAGTTTAAGTTCCCCGCAGTATGAAGCTTTCTTT. The chain combines TRBV28 with TRBJ1-1; D remains ambiguous. CDR1 and CDR2 (germline): MDHEN, SYDVKM. Trimming removed 2 bases from V and 7 bases from J, with 14 bases in between. This CDR3 comprises 14 residues.

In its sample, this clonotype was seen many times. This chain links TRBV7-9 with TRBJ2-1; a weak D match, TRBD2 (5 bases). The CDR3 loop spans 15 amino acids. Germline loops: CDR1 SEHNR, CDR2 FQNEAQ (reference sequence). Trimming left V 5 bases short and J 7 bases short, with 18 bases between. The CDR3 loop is CASSLQPGWWNEQFF. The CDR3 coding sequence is TGTGCCAGCAGCCTCCAACCGGGGTGGTGGAATGAGCAGTTCTTC. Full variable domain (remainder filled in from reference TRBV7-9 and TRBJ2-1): DTGVSQNPRHKITKRGQNVTFRCDPISEHNRLYWYRQTLGQGPEFLTYFQNEAQLEKSRLLSDRFSAERPKGSFSTLEIQRTEQGDSAMYLCASSLQPGWWNEQFFGPGTRLTVL.

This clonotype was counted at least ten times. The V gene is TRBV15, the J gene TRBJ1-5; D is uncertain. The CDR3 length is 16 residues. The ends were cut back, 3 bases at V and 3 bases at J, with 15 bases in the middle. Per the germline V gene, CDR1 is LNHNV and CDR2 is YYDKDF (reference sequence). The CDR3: CATSRPDRSYNQPQHF. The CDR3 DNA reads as TGTGCCACCAGCAGGCCTGACCGAAGCTACAATCAGCCCCAGCATTTT.

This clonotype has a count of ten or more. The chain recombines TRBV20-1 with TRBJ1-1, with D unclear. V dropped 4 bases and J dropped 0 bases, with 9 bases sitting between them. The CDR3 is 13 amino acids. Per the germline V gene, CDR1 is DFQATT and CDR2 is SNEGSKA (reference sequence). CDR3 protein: CSANGMMNTEAFF. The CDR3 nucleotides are TGCAGTGCTAATGGGATGATGAACACTGAAGCTTTCTTT.

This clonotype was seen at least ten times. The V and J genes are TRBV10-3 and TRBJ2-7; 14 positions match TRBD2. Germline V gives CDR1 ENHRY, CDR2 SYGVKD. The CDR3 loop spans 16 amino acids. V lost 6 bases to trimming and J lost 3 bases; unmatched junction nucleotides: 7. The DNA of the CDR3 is TGTGCCATCAGGGGGACTAGCGGGAGACAAATCTACGAGCAGTACTTC. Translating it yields CAIRGTSGRQIYEQYF.

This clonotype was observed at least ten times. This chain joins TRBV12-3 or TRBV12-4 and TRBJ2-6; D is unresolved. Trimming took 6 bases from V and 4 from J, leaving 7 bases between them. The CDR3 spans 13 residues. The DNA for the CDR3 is TGTGCCAGCAGCCTAAGGGGGGCCAACGTCCTGACTTTC. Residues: CASSLRGANVLTF.

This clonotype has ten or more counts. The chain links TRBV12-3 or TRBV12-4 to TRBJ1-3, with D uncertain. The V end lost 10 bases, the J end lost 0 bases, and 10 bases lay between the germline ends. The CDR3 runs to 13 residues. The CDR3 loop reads CATTKFSGNTIYF. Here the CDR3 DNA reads TGTGCCACTACGAAGTTCTCTGGAAACACCATATATTTT.

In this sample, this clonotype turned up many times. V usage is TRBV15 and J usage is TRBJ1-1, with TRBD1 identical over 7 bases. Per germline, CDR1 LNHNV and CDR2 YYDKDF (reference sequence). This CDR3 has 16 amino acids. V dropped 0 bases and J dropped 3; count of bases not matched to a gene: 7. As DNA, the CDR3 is TGTGCCACCAGCAGAGATAGATACAGGGGTGACACTGAAGCTTTCTTT. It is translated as CATSRDRYRGDTEAFF.

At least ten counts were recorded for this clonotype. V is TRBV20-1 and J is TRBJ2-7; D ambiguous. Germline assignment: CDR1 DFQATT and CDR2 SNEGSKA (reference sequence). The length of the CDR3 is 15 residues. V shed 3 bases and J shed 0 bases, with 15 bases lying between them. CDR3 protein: CSARSLKEPSYEQYF. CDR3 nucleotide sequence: TGCAGTGCTAGGAGCCTGAAAGAGCCCTCCTACGAGCAGTACTTC.

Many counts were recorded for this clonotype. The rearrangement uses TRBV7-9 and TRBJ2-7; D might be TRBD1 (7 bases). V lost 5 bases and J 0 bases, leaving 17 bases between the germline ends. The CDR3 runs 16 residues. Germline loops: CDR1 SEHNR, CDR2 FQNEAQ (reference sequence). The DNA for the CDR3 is TGTGCCAGCAGCCCCAGCAGGGGGGTATTCTCCTACGAGCAGTACTTC. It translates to CASSPSRGVFSYEQYF. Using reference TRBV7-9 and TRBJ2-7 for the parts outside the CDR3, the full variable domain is DTGVSQNPRHKITKRGQNVTFRCDPISEHNRLYWYRQTLGQGPEFLTYFQNEAQLEKSRLLSDRFSAERPKGSFSTLEIQRTEQGDSAMYLCASSPSRGVFSYEQYFGPGTRLTVT.

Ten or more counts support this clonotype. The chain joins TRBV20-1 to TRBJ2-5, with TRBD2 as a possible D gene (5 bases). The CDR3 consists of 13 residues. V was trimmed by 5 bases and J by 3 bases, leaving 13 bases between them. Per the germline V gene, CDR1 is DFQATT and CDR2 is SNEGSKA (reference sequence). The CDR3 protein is CSAPRTGEETQYF. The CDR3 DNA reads TGCAGTGCTCCCCGGACTGGGGAAGAGACCCAGTACTTC.

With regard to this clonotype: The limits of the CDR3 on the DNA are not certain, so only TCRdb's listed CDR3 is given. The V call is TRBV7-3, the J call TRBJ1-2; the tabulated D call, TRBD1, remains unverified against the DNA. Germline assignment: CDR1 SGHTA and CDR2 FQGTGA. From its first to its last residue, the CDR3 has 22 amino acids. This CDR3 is CASSFYICSVRVGGRGYYGYTF.

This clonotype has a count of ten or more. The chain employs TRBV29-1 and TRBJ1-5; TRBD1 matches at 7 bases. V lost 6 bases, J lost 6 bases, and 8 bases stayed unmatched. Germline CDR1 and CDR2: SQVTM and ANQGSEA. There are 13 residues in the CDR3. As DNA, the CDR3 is TGCAGCGTCAAACAGGGGTCTAGTCAGCCCCAGCATTTT. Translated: CSVKQGSSQPQHF.

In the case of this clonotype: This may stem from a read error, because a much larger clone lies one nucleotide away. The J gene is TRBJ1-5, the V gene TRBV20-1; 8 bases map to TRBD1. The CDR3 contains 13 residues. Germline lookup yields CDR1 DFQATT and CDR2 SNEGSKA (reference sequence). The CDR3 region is CSAQGARDQHQHF. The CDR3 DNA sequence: TGCAGTGCCCAGGGGGCGCGGGATCAGCACCAGCATTTT.

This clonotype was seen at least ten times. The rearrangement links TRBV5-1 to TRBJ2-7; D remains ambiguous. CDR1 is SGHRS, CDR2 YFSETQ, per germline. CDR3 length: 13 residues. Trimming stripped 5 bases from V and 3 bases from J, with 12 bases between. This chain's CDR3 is CASRLDQYYEQYF. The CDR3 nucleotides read TGCGCCAGCAGGCTAGACCAATACTACGAGCAGTACTTC.

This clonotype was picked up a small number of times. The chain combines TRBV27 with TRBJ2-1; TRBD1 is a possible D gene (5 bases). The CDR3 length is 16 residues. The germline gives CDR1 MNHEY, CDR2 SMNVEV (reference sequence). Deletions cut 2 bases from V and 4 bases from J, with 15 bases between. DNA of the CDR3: TGTGCCAGCAGTTTAAGTGGGGCTACTTATTACAATGAGCAGTTCTTC. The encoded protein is CASSLSGATYYNEQFF.

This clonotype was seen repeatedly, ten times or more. CDR3 amino acids: CASSHSRRNYGYTF. The CDR3 DNA reads as TGTGCCAGCAGCCACTCGAGGAGAAACTATGGCTACACCTTC. V gene TRBV5-6 combines with J gene TRBJ1-2; D remains ambiguous. Germline-derived CDR1 and CDR2 are SGHDT and YYEEEE. The CDR3 has 14 amino acids. Trimming shortened V by 4 bases and J by 2 bases, and 12 bases separated the two germline ends. The whole variable domain, remainder taken from reference TRBV5-6 and TRBJ1-2, is DAGVTQSPTHLIKTRGQQVTLRCSPKSGHDTVSWYQQALGQGPQFIFQYYEEEERQRGNFPDRFSGHQFPNYSSELNVNALLLGDSALYLCASSHSRRNYGYTFGSGTRLTVV.

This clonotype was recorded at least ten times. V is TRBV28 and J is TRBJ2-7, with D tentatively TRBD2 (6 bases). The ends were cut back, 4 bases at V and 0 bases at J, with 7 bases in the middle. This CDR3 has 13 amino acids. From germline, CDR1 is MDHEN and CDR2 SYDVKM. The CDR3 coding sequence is TGTGCCAGCAGTTCCGGGAGCTCCTACGAGCAGTACTTC. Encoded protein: CASSSGSSYEQYF.

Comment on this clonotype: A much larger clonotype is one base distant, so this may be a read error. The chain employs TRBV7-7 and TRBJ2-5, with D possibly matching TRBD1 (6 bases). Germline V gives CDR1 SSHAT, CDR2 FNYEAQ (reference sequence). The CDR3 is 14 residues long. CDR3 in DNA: TGTGCCAGCAGCTTAGCGGGGGCCTTGGAGAACCAGTACTTC. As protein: CASSLAGALENQYF.